Presented here are 30 T cell receptor beta chains from one specimen sequenced in a study of CD8 T cells in ankylosing spondylitis. Study-level points and caveats: One TCR beta motif, made up of under ten highly homologous variants, appeared characteristic of ankylosing spondylitis blood.

In TCRdb, the 5' RACE reads were re-called with MiXCR into one record per CDR3 protein. Among more than 650,000 distinct CDR3 sequences, roughly 10% were seen once, and the ten largest hold 0.51%. The antigens for these receptors are not known. The sample consisted of blood, either unsorted or a sorted T cell fraction (not recorded which). The receptors shown here come from a male donor with ankylosing spondylitis.

This clonotype was found a few times. The gene calls are TRBV15 and TRBJ1-5; no definite D call. The CDR3 is 15 residues long. V dropped 5 bases and J dropped 0 bases, with 11 bases sitting between them. Germline V lookup: CDR1 LNHNV, CDR2 YYDKDF (reference sequence). CDR3 nucleotides: TGTGCCACCAGCCGGTTACAGTATAGCAATCAGCCCCAGCATTTT. Its protein is CATSRLQYSNQPQHF.

The CDR3 loop is CASSLAPRDGELFF. CDR3 sequence (DNA): TGTGCCAGCAGCTTGGCCCCGAGGGACGGGGAGCTGTTTTTT. This sequence joins TRBV5-6 and TRBJ2-2; a possible D gene is TRBD2 (5 bases). The V gene's germline CDR1 is SGHDT and CDR2 YYEEEE. Trimming removed 0 bases at V and 7 bases at J, with 10 bases between. The CDR3 is 14 residues long.

This clonotype occurred many times. The V gene is TRBV9, the J gene TRBJ2-2; D may be TRBD2 (6 bases). The germline gives CDR1 SGDLS, CDR2 YYNGEE. This CDR3 is built from 16 residues. Trimming pared 0 bases from V and 1 base from J, leaving 10 bases between. CDR3 sequence (DNA): TGTGCCAGCAGCGTAGATCGAGCGGGGAACACCGGGGAGCTGTTTTTT. It translates to CASSVDRAGNTGELFF.

V is TRBV5-5 and J is TRBJ1-6; D not resolved. Per the germline V gene, CDR1 is SGHKS and CDR2 is YYEKEE (reference sequence). This CDR3 is 14 amino acids long. V gave up 4 bases and J gave up 7 bases, with 12 bases separating them. CDR3 DNA sequence: TGTGCCAGCAGCCGGGCCCGCACCAATTCACCCCTCCACTTT. It is translated as CASSRARTNSPLHF.

CDR3 DNA: TGTGCCAACACGCGCCCCCGTGGGCGGGGGTGGGAAGCTTTCTTT. This codes for CANTRPRGRGWEAFF. The chain combines TRBV7-9 with TRBJ1-1; maybe TRBD1 (5 bases). The V end was cut by 10 bases, the J end by 8 bases, with 26 bases between. The length of the CDR3 is 15 residues. Per the germline V gene, CDR1 is SEHNR and CDR2 is FQNEAQ (reference sequence).

The chain is built from TRBV2 and TRBJ2-5; TRBD2 matches 9 bases. From germline, CDR1 is SNHLY and CDR2 FYNNEI. V dropped 10 bases and J dropped 2; count of bases not matched to a gene: 14. There are 16 residues in the CDR3. Written as DNA, the CDR3 is TGTGCCACCTCCCTAGCCCGGCTAGCGGGGCAAGAGACCCAGTACTTC. This gives the protein CATSLARLAGQETQYF.

The CDR3 DNA reads as TGTGCCAGCAGGGGATACCCGGACAGCGGGGAGCTGTTTTTT. It specifies CASRGYPDSGELFF. The V gene is TRBV7-6, the J gene TRBJ2-2, with D perhaps TRBD1 (6 bases). Germline-derived CDR1 and CDR2 are SGHVS and FNYEAQ. The CDR3 runs to 14 residues. The V and J ends lost 6 bases and 7 bases respectively, with 15 bases between them.

This sequence joins TRBV6-5 and TRBJ2-7, with 7 bases fitting TRBD2. Germline assignment: CDR1 MNHEY and CDR2 SVGAGI. This CDR3 is built from 14 residues. The V gene end was trimmed by 4 bases and the J gene end by 5 bases; junction bases not matched to a gene: 8. CDR3 region: CASSSRWGGNEQYF. CDR3 sequence (DNA): TGTGCCAGCAGTTCCCGGTGGGGGGGGAACGAGCAGTACTTC.

In this sample, this clonotype turned up many times. The CDR3 DNA follows: TGTGCCAGCAGCTTGTTTCCGAATTCACCCCTCCACTTT. The encoded protein is CASSLFPNSPLHF. The chain is built from TRBV7-9 and TRBJ1-6; D is unresolved. This CDR3 is built from 13 residues. CDR1 is SEHNR and CDR2 is FQNEAQ in the germline V gene (reference sequence). Trimming stripped 3 bases from V and 7 bases from J, with 7 bases between.

Comment on this clonotype: A read error is possible here, since a much larger clone lies one base away. The chain joins TRBV4-2 to TRBJ2-5; no definite D call. CDR1 and CDR2 (germline): LGHNA, YNFKEQ. The CDR3 length is 14 residues. CDR3 coding DNA: TGTGCCAGCAGCCAAGGGGCCGGCCAAGAGAACCAGTACTTC. Protein: CASSQGAGQENQYF.

In the case of this clonotype: Mismatch with germline at one junction end may stem from a read error. J is TRBJ2-7 and V is TRBV20-1; 7 nucleotides agree with TRBD1. The CDR3 has 13 residues. CDR1 DFQATT and CDR2 SNEGSKA come from the germline V gene (reference sequence). CDR3 in DNA: TGCAGTGCTAGCTTACGGAGATCTGGGACAGAAAACTTC. Translating it yields CSASLRRSGTENF.

This clonotype was recorded a few times. The chain couples TRBV7-2 to TRBJ1-6; D uncertain. V was shortened by 4 bases and J by 3 bases, with 10 bases between the two germline ends. This CDR3 is 15 amino acids long. In germline, CDR1 is SGHTA, CDR2 FQGNSA. CDR3 DNA sequence: TGTGCCAGCAGCTGGGGAGCGGACTATAATTCACCCCTCCACTTT. This encodes CASSWGADYNSPLHF.

This clonotype was detected many times. V gene TRBV29-1 combines with J gene TRBJ2-7; no firm D call. V shed 4 bases and J shed 6 bases, with 10 bases lying between them. The CDR3 totals 11 residues. Germline V gene sequence: CDR1 SQVTM, CDR2 ANQGSEA. This chain's CDR3 is CSVGLQSEQYF. The CDR3 DNA sequence: TGCAGCGTTGGTCTCCAGTCCGAGCAGTACTTC.

This clonotype was detected only a few times. The genes are TRBV20-1 and TRBJ1-6, with a weak D call TRBD1 (6 bases). The V gene's germline CDR1 is DFQATT and CDR2 SNEGSKA (reference sequence). The CDR3 spans 13 residues. V lost 7 bases and J 10 bases, leaving 17 bases between the germline ends. CDR3 residues: CSVSAGADSPLHF. The CDR3 DNA reads as TGCAGTGTGAGCGCGGGGGCGGACTCACCCCTCCACTTT.

The rearrangement uses TRBV3-1 and TRBJ2-7; D is possibly TRBD1 or TRBD2 (5 bases each). V was pared by 1 base and J by 9 bases, with 16 bases between. The V gene's germline CDR1 is LGHDT and CDR2 YNNKEL (reference sequence). This CDR3 comprises 14 residues. The CDR3 sequence is CASSQALGRPRQYF. DNA for the CDR3: TGTGCCAGCAGCCAAGCCTTGGGACGCCCCCGGCAGTACTTC.

This clonotype has only a few counts. The V gene is TRBV20-1, the J gene TRBJ2-1; 11 bases are a match to TRBD2. Trimming cost V 3 bases and J 3 bases; bases outside gene matches: 7. The CDR3 contains 16 residues. Germline V gives CDR1 DFQATT, CDR2 SNEGSKA (reference sequence). CDR3 nucleotide sequence: TGCAGTGCTAGTAAACCCGGGACTAGCGGCTACAATGAGCAGTTCTTC. Translation: CSASKPGTSGYNEQFF.

The chain is built from TRBV5-4 and TRBJ1-5; D gene unclear. The V end lost 2 bases, the J end lost 2 bases, and 14 bases lay between the germline ends. The CDR3 is 16 amino acids. Germline loops: CDR1 SGHNT, CDR2 YYREEE (reference sequence). The CDR3 DNA sequence: TGTGCCAGCAGCTTCACAGACCTTTTGGGCAATCAGCCCCAGCATTTT. Its protein is CASSFTDLLGNQPQHF.

The chain is built from TRBV20-1 and TRBJ2-2; D not certain. Germline assignment: CDR1 DFQATT and CDR2 SNEGSKA (reference sequence). The CDR3 consists of 11 residues. Between the trimmed V and J ends, which lost 6 bases and 7 bases, there was a span of 9 bases. The CDR3 loop is CSAAGFGELFF. CDR3 DNA: TGCAGTGCCGCCGGGTTCGGGGAGCTGTTTTTT.

This sequence joins TRBV5-6 and TRBJ2-7; TRBD2 aligns across 14 bases. The length of the CDR3 is 15 residues. The germline gives CDR1 SGHDT, CDR2 YYEEEE. Unmatched junction bases numbered 4, after V lost 4 bases and J lost 4 bases. The DNA for the CDR3 is TGTGCCAGCAGCAAAGGACTAGCGGGAGGTTACGAGCAGTACTTC. Translating it yields CASSKGLAGGYEQYF. Full variable domain (missing parts from reference TRBV5-6 and TRBJ2-7): DAGVTQSPTHLIKTRGQQVTLRCSPKSGHDTVSWYQQALGQGPQFIFQYYEEEERQRGNFPDRFSGHQFPNYSSELNVNALLLGDSALYLCASSKGLAGGYEQYFGPGTRLTVT.

This clonotype came up many times. The chain has TRBV10-3 and TRBJ2-1; the match to TRBD1 covers 8 bases. Germline trimming cut 2 bases from V and 5 bases from J; bases unmatched to any gene: 8. Germline lookup yields CDR1 ENHRY and CDR2 SYGVKD. The CDR3 extends over 16 amino acids. CDR3 sequence: CAISEQTGGPDNEQFF. The CDR3 bases are TGTGCCATCAGTGAGCAAACAGGGGGTCCAGACAATGAGCAGTTCTTC.

The V gene is TRBV6-1, the J gene TRBJ1-2; D is perhaps TRBD1 (5 bases). Trimming took off 6 bases at V and 4 bases at J, with 12 bases between the two ends. The length of the CDR3 is 13 residues. Germline V gene sequence: CDR1 MNHNS, CDR2 SASEGT. This CDR3 reads CASRPRDGYGYTF. CDR3 nucleotide sequence: TGTGCCAGCAGACCTCGGGACGGCTATGGCTACACCTTC.

This clonotype was observed at least ten times. The V gene is TRBV10-3, the J gene TRBJ2-7, with 7 bases lining up with TRBD1. CDR1 is ENHRY and CDR2 is SYGVKD in the germline V gene. V lost 10 bases and J lost 6; bases outside the gene matches: 6. The CDR3 runs to 11 residues. The CDR3 DNA is TGTGCCACAACACAGGGGAGCGAGCAGTACTTC. Translated, it gives CATTQGSEQYF.

The table lists this clonotype with a few counts. The chain couples TRBV6-5 to TRBJ2-3, with TRBD2 matching 8 bases. The J segment lost 3 bases and the V segment lost 4 bases, leaving 3 bases of the junction unmatched. The CDR3 totals 14 residues. CDR1 is MNHEY and CDR2 is SVGAGI in the germline V gene. CDR3: CASSLLAATDTQYF. The DNA of the CDR3 is TGTGCCAGCAGTTTACTAGCGGCGACAGATACGCAGTATTTT.

V and J are TRBV28 and TRBJ1-2; TRBD1 agrees at 12 bases. CDR1 is MDHEN and CDR2 is SYDVKM in the germline V gene. Losses at the gene ends were 8 bases for V and 3 bases for J; bases not matched to a gene: 13. This CDR3 is 17 amino acids long. CDR3 DNA sequence: TGTGCCAGCTTCCGTACGGGACAGGGGGCCTGGTACTATGGCTACACCTTC. It translates to CASFRTGQGAWYYGYTF.

This clonotype was picked up a small number of times. This chain links TRBV18 with TRBJ1-1, with D possibly being TRBD1 (5 bases). The CDR3 sequence is 15 residues long. Between the trimmed V and J ends, which lost 3 bases and 0 bases, there was a span of 11 bases. Per the germline V gene, CDR1 is KGHSH and CDR2 is LQKENI. The CDR3 DNA reads TGTGCCAGCTCACCCCGGACGGACATGAACACTGAAGCTTTCTTT. Protein product: CASSPRTDMNTEAFF.

The table lists this clonotype with a few counts. The chain combines TRBV20-1 with TRBJ2-1; possibly TRBD1 for D (7 bases). Germline V gene lookup returns CDR1 DFQATT and CDR2 SNEGSKA (reference sequence). The CDR3 covers 15 residues. V lost 0 bases and J lost 12, with 21 bases in between. CDR3 bases: TGCAGTGCTAGAGATACTTGGGCCGGGGGACAGAGGCAGTTCTTC. Protein: CSARDTWAGGQRQFF.

This clonotype was recorded a few times. The chain employs TRBV20-1 and TRBJ2-1, with D perhaps matching TRBD2 (6 bases). Germline assignment: CDR1 DFQATT and CDR2 SNEGSKA (reference sequence). Trimming took off 0 bases at V and 2 bases at J, with 11 bases between the two ends. This CDR3 spans 15 amino acids. The CDR3 DNA reads TGCAGTGCTAGAGATGCGGGGCCAACCTACAATGAGCAGTTCTTC. This codes for CSARDAGPTYNEQFF.

This clonotype has more than one count but fewer than ten. The V gene is TRBV6-1, the J gene TRBJ2-7; 12 bases agree with TRBD1. After removal of 6 bases from V and 2 bases from J, the junction contained 5 bases not matched to a gene. Germline V gives CDR1 MNHNS, CDR2 SASEGT. This CDR3 contains 15 residues. The CDR3 nucleotides read TGTGCCAGCAGCCGGGGACAGGGGGCACCCTACGAGCAGTACTTC. This translates into CASSRGQGAPYEQYF.

This clonotype was seen only a few times. V gene TRBV5-1 combines with J gene TRBJ2-5, with 12 bases matching TRBD2. The length of the CDR3 is 16 residues. In germline, CDR1 is SGHRS, CDR2 YFSETQ. V shed 3 bases and J 1 base; nucleotides not matched to a gene: 4. The CDR3 nucleotides read TGCGCCAGCAGCTGGAGGACTAGCGGGGTCCAAGAGACCCAGTACTTC. Protein product: CASSWRTSGVQETQYF. Full variable domain (missing parts from reference TRBV5-1 and TRBJ2-5): KAGVTQTPRYLIKTRGQQVTLSCSPISGHRSVSWYQQTPGQGLQFLFEYFSETQRNKGNFPGRFSGRQFSNSRSEMNVSTLELGDSALYLCASSWRTSGVQETQYFGPGTRLLVL.

V is TRBV20-1 and J is TRBJ2-7; 8 nucleotides match TRBD2. This CDR3 has 14 amino acids. Looked up from germline, CDR1 is DFQATT and CDR2 is SNEGSKA (reference sequence). Trimming removed 4 bases from V and 4 bases from J; junction bases left unmatched: 9. For the CDR3, the DNA is TGCAGTGCTACACGGGGGGGTGACCTTTACGAGCAGTACTTC. It yields the protein CSATRGGDLYEQYF.